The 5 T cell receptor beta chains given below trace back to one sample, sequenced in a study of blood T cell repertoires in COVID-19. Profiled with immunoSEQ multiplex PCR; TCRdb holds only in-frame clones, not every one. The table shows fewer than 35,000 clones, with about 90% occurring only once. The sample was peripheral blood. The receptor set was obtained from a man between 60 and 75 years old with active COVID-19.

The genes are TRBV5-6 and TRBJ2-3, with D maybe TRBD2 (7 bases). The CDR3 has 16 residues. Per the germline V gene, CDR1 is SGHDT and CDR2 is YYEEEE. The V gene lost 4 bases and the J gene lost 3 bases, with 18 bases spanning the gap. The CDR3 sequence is CASSPLGAGATDTQYF. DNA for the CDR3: TGTGCCAGCAGCCCCCTAGGCGCGGGGGCGACAGATACGCAGTATTTT.

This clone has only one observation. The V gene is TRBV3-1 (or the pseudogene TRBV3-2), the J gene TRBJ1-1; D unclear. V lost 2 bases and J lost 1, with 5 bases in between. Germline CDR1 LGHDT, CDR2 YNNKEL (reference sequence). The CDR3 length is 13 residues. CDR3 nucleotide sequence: TGTGCCAGCAGCCAATCAGAGAACACTGAAGCTTTCTTT. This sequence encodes CASSQSENTEAFF.

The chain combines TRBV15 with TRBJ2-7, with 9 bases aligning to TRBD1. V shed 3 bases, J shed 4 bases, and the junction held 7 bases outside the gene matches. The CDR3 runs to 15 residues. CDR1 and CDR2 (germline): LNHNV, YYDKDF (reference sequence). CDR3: CATSSPGQGGYEQYF. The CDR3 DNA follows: TGTGCCACCAGCAGCCCGGGACAGGGAGGTTACGAGCAGTACTTC.

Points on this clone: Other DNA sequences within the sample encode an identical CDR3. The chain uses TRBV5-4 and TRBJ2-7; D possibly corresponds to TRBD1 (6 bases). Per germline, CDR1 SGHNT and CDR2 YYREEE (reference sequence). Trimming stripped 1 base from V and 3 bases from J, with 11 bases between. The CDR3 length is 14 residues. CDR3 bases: TGTGCCAGCAGCTTGACCGGGACAAGCTACGAGCAGTACTTC. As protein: CASSLTGTSYEQYF.

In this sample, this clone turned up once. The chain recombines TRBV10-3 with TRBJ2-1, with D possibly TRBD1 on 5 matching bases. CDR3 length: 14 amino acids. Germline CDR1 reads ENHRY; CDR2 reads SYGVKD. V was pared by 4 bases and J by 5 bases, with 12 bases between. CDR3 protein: CAISGQTANNEQFF. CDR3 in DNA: TGTGCCATCAGTGGTCAGACAGCAAACAATGAGCAGTTCTTC.